One sample yielded the 30 T cell receptor beta chains listed below, sequenced in a study of beta chain features in type 1 diabetes. Isolated RNA was reverse transcribed in full, so expressed TCRB transcripts were sequenced. Method: immunoSEQ multiplex PCR; TCRdb's copy keeps in-frame clones and lacks some. Counted here are 300,000 to 400,000 clones, 8% to 13% occurring once; the ten biggest clones make up 0.015%. Sequencing was performed on naive CD4+ T cells from blood. All receptors derive from a woman aged 25-40 years in good health.

This rearrangement joins TRBV19 to TRBJ2-1, with D perhaps TRBD1 (6 bases). The CDR3 contains 14 residues. Between the trimmed V and J ends, which lost 5 bases and 10 bases, there was a span of 18 bases. Germline CDR1 LNHDA, CDR2 SQIVND (reference sequence). CDR3 in DNA: TGTGCCAGTAGTCAAACTACCTCCGGGACAGAGCAGTTCTTC. Translating gives CASSQTTSGTEQFF.

The chain links TRBV2 to TRBJ2-5; 12 bases are shared with TRBD2. Germline V gene sequence: CDR1 SNHLY, CDR2 FYNNEI. The CDR3 contains 16 residues. With 5 bases clipped from V and 0 bases from J, the junction kept 4 bases outside the gene matches. The CDR3 bases are TGTGCCAGCAGTCCCGGACTAGCGGGGTACCAAGAGACCCAGTACTTC. Protein: CASSPGLAGYQETQYF.

The chain links TRBV5-1 to TRBJ2-3; D not certain. There are 11 residues in the CDR3. The germline gives CDR1 SGHRS, CDR2 YFSETQ. V lost 7 bases and J 7 bases, leaving 10 bases between the germline ends. The CDR3: CASPRLNTQYF. DNA for the CDR3: TGCGCCAGCCCGCGTCTGAATACGCAGTATTTT. The full variable domain, rest sourced from reference TRBV5-1 and TRBJ2-3, is KAGVTQTPRYLIKTRGQQVTLSCSPISGHRSVSWYQQTPGQGLQFLFEYFSETQRNKGNFPGRFSGRQFSNSRSEMNVSTLELGDSALYLCASPRLNTQYFGPGTRLTVL.

This clone has a handful of counts. The CDR3 loop is CASSPDGDTEAFF. DNA for the CDR3: TGTGCCAGCAGTCCTGACGGGGACACTGAAGCTTTCTTT. This rearrangement joins TRBV28 to TRBJ1-1; D not resolved. Germline V gene data show CDR1 as MDHEN and CDR2 as SYDVKM. V lost 5 bases and J 3 bases, leaving 10 bases between the germline ends. This CDR3 is 13 amino acids long.

The chain joins TRBV7-2 to TRBJ1-2, with D perhaps matching TRBD1 (6 bases). This CDR3 contains 12 residues. Germline values: CDR1 SGHTA, CDR2 FQGNSA. Between the trimmed V and J ends, which lost 3 bases and 8 bases, there was a span of 10 bases. CDR3 nucleotide sequence: TGTGCCAGCAGCTTCTCAGGGGCGGGCTACACCTTC. Its protein product is CASSFSGAGYTF.

A few counts support this clone. J is TRBJ2-7 and V is TRBV6-5; no definite D call. The CDR3 is 14 residues long. The germline V gene encodes CDR1 MNHEY and CDR2 SVGAGI. The V gene lost 0 bases and the J gene lost 1 base, with 7 bases spanning the gap. In nucleotides, the CDR3 is TGTGCCAGCAGTTACTCACGGGTTTCCTACGAGCAGTACTTC. It codes for CASSYSRVSYEQYF.

This clone was counted between two and nine times. The DNA of the CDR3 is TGTGCCAGCAGCTTCGGACAGGGGGGTTACAATGAGCAGTTCTTC. Translation gives CASSFGQGGYNEQFF. V and J are TRBV7-3 and TRBJ2-1, with 10 bases matching TRBD1. Germline CDR1 and CDR2: SGHTA and FQGTGA. The CDR3 extends over 15 amino acids. After removal of 3 bases from V and 4 bases from J, the junction contained 3 bases not matched to a gene.

The chain joins TRBV7-9 to TRBJ2-5, with 8 bases identical to TRBD2. J gave up 5 bases and V 5 bases, and 4 bases lay outside the gene matches. Germline values: CDR1 SEHNR, CDR2 FQNEAQ (reference sequence). The CDR3 is made up of 13 amino acids. The CDR3 DNA sequence: TGTGCCAGCAGCCAGACTAGCGTGGAGACCCAGTACTTC. Translated: CASSQTSVETQYF.

This clone has more than one count but fewer than ten. The genes are TRBV28 and TRBJ2-6, with D hard to call. Trimming shortened V by 5 bases and J by 5 bases, and 7 bases separated the two germline ends. This CDR3 is built from 13 residues. CDR1 is MDHEN and CDR2 is SYDVKM in the germline V gene. The CDR3 loop is CASSLTWANVLTF. The CDR3 DNA follows: TGTGCCAGCAGTCTAACTTGGGCCAACGTCCTGACTTTC.

This clone was counted only a few times. V gene TRBV29-1 combines with J gene TRBJ1-2, with 7 bases fitting TRBD1. The CDR3 is 14 residues long. Germline V CDR1 and CDR2: SQVTM, ANQGSEA. Germline trimming cut 4 bases from V and 6 bases from J; bases unmatched to any gene: 11. The DNA of the CDR3 is TGCAGCGTTGCCGGGCAGGGGGTCGGTAATGGCTACACCTTC. This translates into CSVAGQGVGNGYTF.

The rearrangement uses TRBV7-9 and TRBJ2-5; D remains ambiguous. Germline V gene sequence: CDR1 SEHNR, CDR2 FQNEAQ (reference sequence). The CDR3 contains 13 residues. V lost 5 bases, J lost 2 bases, and 9 bases lay in between. CDR3 in DNA: TGTGCCAGCAGCCCCCCGACACAAGAGACCCAGTACTTC. Protein product: CASSPPTQETQYF.

The chain carries TRBV18 and TRBJ2-5; TRBD1 aligns across 8 bases. J lost 9 bases, V lost 4 bases, and 7 bases had no gene match. The CDR3 is 13 residues long. Germline V gene lookup returns CDR1 KGHSH and CDR2 LQKENI. The DNA for the CDR3 is TGTGCCAGCTCACTCGGACAGGGAGATGCCCAGTACTTC. The encoded protein is CASSLGQGDAQYF.

This clone was observed a few times. V is TRBV7-8 and J is TRBJ2-7; 9 nucleotides match TRBD1. The CDR3 totals 15 residues. V dropped 5 bases and J dropped 6; count of bases not matched to a gene: 11. Germline lookup yields CDR1 SGHVS and CDR2 FQNEAQ. CDR3 amino acids: CASSPVRDRAIEQYF. The CDR3 DNA sequence: TGTGCCAGCAGCCCGGTGCGGGACAGGGCTATCGAGCAGTACTTC.

Turning to this clone: The junction does not match germline at one end; this may be a read error. The chain carries TRBV11-1 and TRBJ2-7; 7 bases align to TRBD1. The CDR3 sequence is 14 residues long. Germline V gene sequence: CDR1 SGHAT, CDR2 FQDESV (reference sequence). The CDR3 DNA reads TGTGCCAGCAGCTTCGTAGGGGGCTCCGACGAGCAGTACTTC. It encodes CASSFVGGSDEQYF.

This clone was counted between two and nine times. The rearrangement joins TRBV9 to TRBJ2-3, with D maybe TRBD2 (7 bases). CDR1 and CDR2 from the germline V gene are SGDLS and YYNGEE. The ends were cut back, 0 bases at V and 6 bases at J, with 20 bases in the middle. The length of the CDR3 is 17 residues. The CDR3 reads CASSVATAGARRDTQYF. The CDR3, as DNA: TGTGCCAGCAGCGTAGCTACTGCGGGGGCCCGCAGGGATACGCAGTATTTT.

The genes are TRBV18 and TRBJ1-2, with 9 bases fitting TRBD1. Germline values: CDR1 KGHSH, CDR2 LQKENI. CDR3 length: 13 residues. With 6 bases clipped from V and 14 bases from J, the junction kept 13 bases outside the gene matches. CDR3 bases: TGTGCCAGCTCGCCCGAACAGGGGGCGCGGTGGACCTTC. As protein: CASSPEQGARWTF.

CDR3 in amino acids: CASLGGLEDEQYF. Written as DNA, the CDR3 is TGTGCCAGCCTAGGGGGACTAGAGGACGAGCAGTACTTC. The chain links TRBV6-6 to TRBJ2-7; TRBD2 matches at 8 bases. The CDR3 has 13 amino acids. From germline, CDR1 is MNHNY and CDR2 SVGAGI (reference sequence). V lost 8 bases to trimming and J lost 5 bases; unmatched junction nucleotides: 8.

This clone came up a few times. V and J are TRBV29-1 and TRBJ2-5; possible D gene TRBD1, 5 bases. Germline V CDR1 and CDR2: SQVTM, ANQGSEA. The CDR3 extends over 12 amino acids. V was trimmed by 3 bases and J by 2 bases, leaving 7 bases between them. CDR3 region: CSVDTGQETQYF. The CDR3 DNA is TGCAGCGTTGACACAGGTCAAGAGACCCAGTACTTC.

The chain combines TRBV6-1 with TRBJ2-2; no firm D call. The CDR3 runs to 12 residues. Germline V lookup: CDR1 MNHNS, CDR2 SASEGT. The V and J ends lost 2 bases and 7 bases respectively, with 5 bases between them. CDR3 DNA: TGTGCCAGCAGTGAATCGTTCGGGGAGCTGTTTTTT. Its protein is CASSESFGELFF.

The chain employs TRBV18 and TRBJ2-7, with D perhaps matching TRBD2 (6 bases). V was shortened by 4 bases and J by 5 bases, with 12 bases between the two germline ends. The CDR3 is 13 amino acids. Germline-derived CDR1 and CDR2 are KGHSH and LQKENI. Here the CDR3 reads CASSRGTFNEQYF. CDR3 nucleotides: TGTGCCAGCTCACGAGGGACTTTCAACGAGCAGTACTTC.

This chain joins TRBV7-6 and TRBJ2-3, with D perhaps TRBD2 (6 bases). V was trimmed by 5 bases and J by 3 bases, leaving 9 bases between them. The CDR3 is made up of 13 amino acids. Germline V gene data show CDR1 as SGHVS and CDR2 as FNYEAQ. CDR3 DNA: TGTGCCAGCAGCATCGGGAGAACAGATACGCAGTATTTT. Its translation is CASSIGRTDTQYF.

This clone was detected only a few times. The rearrangement joins TRBV5-8 to TRBJ2-7; 8 bases are shared with TRBD1. CDR3 length: 14 residues. The V and J ends lost 4 bases and 4 bases, in that order; junction bases with no gene match: 7. Germline loops: CDR1 SGHTS, CDR2 YDEGEE. The CDR3 DNA reads TGTGCCAGCAGCCTCGACAGGGGCCCGTACGAGCAGTACTTC. Translating gives CASSLDRGPYEQYF.

CDR3: CASSLGIAGVKGTDTQYF. CDR3 in DNA: TGTGCCAGCAGCTTGGGTATAGCGGGAGTAAAGGGCACAGATACGCAGTATTTT. The chain couples TRBV5-4 to TRBJ2-3, with 9 nucleotides matching TRBD2. Trimming at V came to 0 bases and at J to 1 base, leaving 9 bases not matched to a gene. CDR1 and CDR2 from the germline V gene are SGHNT and YYREEE (reference sequence). The CDR3 spans 18 residues.

This clone was found a few times. This chain uses TRBV6-6 with TRBJ2-1; no clear D gene. CDR3 length: 14 residues. Germline CDR1 is MNHNY and CDR2 is SVGAGI (reference sequence). Trimming cost V 8 bases and J 0 bases, with 11 bases left between them. This chain's CDR3 is CASWATSSYNEQFF. The CDR3 nucleotides are TGTGCCAGCTGGGCTACCAGCTCCTACAATGAGCAGTTCTTC.

The gene calls are TRBV4-3 and TRBJ2-1; tentative D call: TRBD2 (6 bases). Trimming pared 4 bases from V and 12 bases from J, leaving 16 bases between. Germline V gene data show CDR1 as LGHNA and CDR2 as YSLEER. The CDR3 consists of 13 residues. CDR3 protein: CASSLWRRDGQFF. DNA for the CDR3: TGCGCCAGCAGCCTGTGGCGGCGGGATGGGCAGTTCTTC.

This clone was found a few times. The gene calls are TRBV11-2 and TRBJ2-1; 7 positions match TRBD2. Losses at the gene ends were 2 bases for V and 4 bases for J; bases not matched to a gene: 14. The germline V gene encodes CDR1 SGHAT and CDR2 FQNNGV. This CDR3 spans 18 amino acids. The CDR3 loop is CASSLSSIAGVGYNEQFF. Here the CDR3 DNA reads TGTGCCAGCAGCTTAAGCAGCATCGCGGGAGTTGGGTACAATGAGCAGTTCTTC.

This clone came up a few times. The J gene is TRBJ2-1, the V gene TRBV2; 9 nucleotides agree with TRBD2. V shed 6 bases, J shed 0 bases, and the junction held 3 bases outside the gene matches. The germline V gene has CDR1 SNHLY and CDR2 FYNNEI. The CDR3 totals 15 residues. The chain's CDR3 is CASRGTSISYNEQFF. CDR3 nucleotides: TGTGCCAGCAGAGGGACTAGCATCTCCTACAATGAGCAGTTCTTC.

V usage is TRBV25-1 and J usage is TRBJ1-1; 9 nucleotides match TRBD1. In germline, CDR1 is MGHDK, CDR2 SYGVNS. V trimming: 7 bases; J trimming: 4 bases; junction bases outside the gene matches: 4. This CDR3 is 13 amino acids long. The CDR3 nucleotides read TGTGCCAGCAAAGGACAGGGGCCCACTGAAGCTTTCTTT. This sequence encodes CASKGQGPTEAFF. Full variable domain (remainder filled in from reference TRBV25-1 and TRBJ1-1): EADIYQTPRYLVIGTGKKITLECSQTMGHDKMYWYQQDPGMELHLIHYSYGVNSTEKGDLSSESTVSRIRTEHFPLTLESARPSHTSQYLCASKGQGPTEAFFGQGTRLTVV.

This clone came up a few times. The chain joins TRBV15 to TRBJ2-7, with D maybe TRBD1 (6 bases). The V and J ends lost 1 base and 7 bases respectively, with 17 bases between them. The germline V gene has CDR1 LNHNV and CDR2 YYDKDF (reference sequence). The CDR3 has 15 amino acids. CDR3 DNA sequence: TGTGCCACCAGCAGAGGACAGGTTACTTCGGAGGAGCAGTACTTC. As protein: CATSRGQVTSEEQYF.

This chain connects TRBV10-3 to TRBJ2-2; 7 bases map to TRBD1. The CDR3 runs 15 residues. Germline lookup yields CDR1 ENHRY and CDR2 SYGVKD. With 6 bases clipped from V and 0 bases from J, the junction kept 4 bases outside the gene matches. The CDR3 reads CAISPGQPNTGELFF. In nucleotides, the CDR3 is TGTGCCATCAGCCCGGGACAGCCGAACACCGGGGAGCTGTTTTTT.